This entry lists 30 T cell receptor beta chains sequenced from one sample in a study of blood T cell repertoires in COVID-19. Some clones are missing from TCRdb's copy, which holds only in-frame ones; the method was immunoSEQ multiplex PCR. The profile shows about 210,000 clones, 75% to 85% of them singletons. The specimen was peripheral blood. Every receptor here comes from a man in his forties who had recovered from COVID-19.

The J gene is TRBJ2-4, the V gene TRBV3-1 (or the pseudogene TRBV3-2); TRBD2 is a possible D gene (6 bases). V was cut by 2 bases and J by 1 base, with 18 bases left in between. The CDR3 contains 18 residues. CDR1 and CDR2 from the germline V gene are LGHDT and YNNKEL (reference sequence). CDR3: CASSQRGSGDPAKNIQYF. The CDR3 nucleotides read TGTGCCAGCAGCCAACGGGGGTCGGGGGACCCGGCCAAAAACATTCAGTACTTC.

This clone was seen a single time. This chain connects TRBV18 to TRBJ1-5; TRBD1 matches at 7 bases. The junction had 5 bases not matched to a gene; V was cut back by 4 bases and J by 5 bases. The CDR3 length is 14 residues. Germline lookup yields CDR1 KGHSH and CDR2 LQKENI. CDR3 coding DNA: TGTGCCAGCTCACTACAGGGGTCTTATCAGCCCCAGCATTTT. It specifies CASSLQGSYQPQHF.

This chain connects TRBV11-3 to TRBJ2-3; TRBD2 matches at 10 bases. The ends lost 1 base at V and 4 bases at J; junction bases unmatched: 8. CDR1 and CDR2 from the germline V gene are SGHNT and YENEEA. The CDR3 has 17 amino acids. CDR3 coding DNA: TGTGCCAGCAGCTTAGGTTTCTCTAGCGGGGGCTCAGATACGCAGTATTTT. It encodes CASSLGFSSGGSDTQYF.

CDR3 DNA: TGTGCCAGCAGCTTAGCCTCGGGGGGCGGTATTGCTTTCTTT. Translated, it gives CASSLASGGGIAFF. The V call is TRBV7-9, the J call TRBJ1-1; TRBD1 might be the D (6 bases). The CDR3 runs 14 residues. CDR1 and CDR2 from the germline V gene are SEHNR and FQNEAQ (reference sequence). Trimming left V 0 bases short and J 11 bases short, with 16 bases between. The entire variable domain, with the rest obtained from reference TRBV7-9 and TRBJ1-1, is as follows: DTGVSQNPRHKITKRGQNVTFRCDPISEHNRLYWYRQTLGQGPEFLTYFQNEAQLEKSRLLSDRFSAERPKGSFSTLEIQRTEQGDSAMYLCASSLASGGGIAFFGQGTRLTVV.

The CDR3: CASSLVAGPRNYGYTF. CDR3 in DNA: TGTGCCAGCAGCTTAGTAGCAGGGCCACGAAACTATGGCTACACCTTC. The chain has TRBV7-8 and TRBJ1-2; D is possibly TRBD1 (5 bases). Germline V gene sequence: CDR1 SGHVS, CDR2 FQNEAQ. This CDR3 contains 16 residues. The V end lost 1 base, the J end lost 2 bases, and 14 bases lay between the germline ends.

This clone was seen once. The J gene is TRBJ2-1, the V gene TRBV7-2, with 8 positions matching TRBD2. Germline values: CDR1 SGHTA, CDR2 FQGNSA. CDR3 length: 15 amino acids. Losses at the gene ends were 3 bases for V and 6 bases for J; bases not matched to a gene: 7. The CDR3 DNA reads TGTGCCAGCAGCTTGGTAGCGGGAATACGCAATGAGCAGTTCTTC. Its protein is CASSLVAGIRNEQFF.

The chain employs TRBV29-1 and TRBJ1-1; D is possibly TRBD1 (6 bases). Germline-derived CDR1 and CDR2 are SQVTM and ANQGSEA. This CDR3 is 13 amino acids long. Trimming removed 7 bases at V and 5 bases at J, with 17 bases between. Here the CDR3 DNA reads TGCAGCGCAAACGAAGGGGGAGGGACTGAAGCTTTCTTT. The encoded protein is CSANEGGGTEAFF.

The chain links TRBV23-1 to TRBJ2-1; 8 bases align to TRBD1. TRBV23-1 is given ORF status, its function remaining uncertain. This CDR3 comprises 15 residues. V shed 0 bases, J shed 6 bases, and the junction held 4 bases outside the gene matches. The CDR3: CASSQSDRAANEQFF. For the CDR3, the DNA is TGCGCCAGCAGTCAATCGGACAGGGCCGCCAATGAGCAGTTCTTC.

The chain couples TRBV27 to TRBJ2-1; weak D call: TRBD2 (6 bases). The CDR3 consists of 13 residues. In germline, CDR1 is MNHEY, CDR2 SMNVEV (reference sequence). Trimming removed 3 bases at V and 8 bases at J, with 11 bases between. The CDR3 loop reads CASSFTGVDEQFF. The CDR3 coding sequence is TGTGCCAGCAGTTTTACGGGGGTGGATGAGCAGTTCTTC.

The chain carries TRBV11-2 and TRBJ2-3, with a tentative D call TRBD1 (6 bases). CDR1 is SGHAT and CDR2 is FQNNGV in the germline V gene. This CDR3 has 17 residues. Trimming removed 5 bases at V and 3 bases at J, with 21 bases between. The CDR3 sequence: CASSRKLWGRATDTQYF. The CDR3 coding sequence is TGTGCCAGCAGCCGGAAGCTTTGGGGGCGTGCGACAGATACGCAGTATTTT.

The chain uses TRBV5-6 and TRBJ1-4; TRBD1 matches at 9 bases. J was trimmed by 7 bases and V by 2 bases; bases with no gene match: 6. Germline CDR1 and CDR2: SGHDT and YYEEEE. The CDR3 is 15 residues long. The CDR3, as DNA: TGTGCCAGCAGCTTAAAAGGGACAGGGATTGAAAAACTGTTTTTT. Its protein is CASSLKGTGIEKLFF.

The chain joins TRBV27 to TRBJ1-2; 7 bases line up with TRBD1. CDR1 and CDR2 (germline): MNHEY, SMNVEV (reference sequence). The CDR3 totals 15 residues. V gave up 3 bases and J gave up 4 bases; unmatched junction bases: 8. CDR3 nucleotide sequence: TGTGCCAGCAGTTTTGATAGGGGGCAGGGCTATGGCTACACCTTC. This codes for CASSFDRGQGYGYTF.

The rearrangement joins TRBV19 to TRBJ2-7; the match to TRBD2 covers 9 bases. CDR1 and CDR2 from the germline V gene are LNHDA and SQIVND (reference sequence). The CDR3 is 15 residues long. V was clipped by 3 bases and J by 3 bases; unmatched bases: 6. The CDR3 region is CASSIAPAGGYEQYF. The CDR3 DNA is TGTGCCAGTAGTATCGCCCCAGCGGGAGGCTACGAGCAGTACTTC.

V gene TRBV5-6 combines with J gene TRBJ2-1, with unresolved D. Germline CDR1 and CDR2: SGHDT and YYEEEE. Trimming removed 0 bases at V and 0 bases at J, with 13 bases between. This CDR3 spans 17 amino acids. The CDR3 region is CASSLAGSRFSYNEQFF. Written as DNA, the CDR3 is TGTGCCAGCAGCTTGGCCGGGTCCCGATTCTCCTACAATGAGCAGTTCTTC. The variable domain in full, completed from reference TRBV5-6 and TRBJ2-1, reads DAGVTQSPTHLIKTRGQQVTLRCSPKSGHDTVSWYQQALGQGPQFIFQYYEEEERQRGNFPDRFSGHQFPNYSSELNVNALLLGDSALYLCASSLAGSRFSYNEQFFGPGTRLTVL.

The chain employs TRBV3-1 (or the pseudogene TRBV3-2) and TRBJ1-5; 12 nucleotides agree with TRBD1. Trimming took 3 bases from V and 2 from J; bases not matched to a gene: 11. Germline assignment: CDR1 LGHDT and CDR2 YNNKEL (reference sequence). The CDR3 spans 19 residues. CDR3 bases: TGTGCCAGCAGCCAGGGTGTCCCGGGACAGGGGGCGGGCAATCAGCCCCAGCATTTT. Translation: CASSQGVPGQGAGNQPQHF.

The CDR3 spells CASSNPQGSRSSGNTIYF. The CDR3 DNA reads as TGTGCCAGCAGTAACCCCCAGGGGTCCAGAAGCTCTGGAAACACCATATATTTT. The chain has TRBV6-2 or TRBV6-3 and TRBJ1-3; D is perhaps TRBD1 (6 bases). Trimming cost V 5 bases and J 0 bases, with 20 bases left between them. The CDR3 runs to 18 residues. The germline CDR1 and CDR2 sequences are MNHEY and SVGEGT.

J is TRBJ1-5 and V is TRBV5-8, with 10 bases lining up with TRBD1. CDR3 length equals 16 residues. V shed 4 bases, J shed 4 bases, and the junction held 8 bases outside the gene matches. Germline V gene lookup returns CDR1 SGHTS and CDR2 YDEGEE. CDR3 nucleotide sequence: TGTGCCAGCAGCCACGGACAGGGGGGATTTAATCAGCCCCAGCATTTT. Amino acid sequence: CASSHGQGGFNQPQHF. Looking up the rest from reference TRBV5-8 and TRBJ1-5 gives the full variable domain: EAGVTQSPTHLIKTRGQQATLRCSPISGHTSVYWYQQALGLGLQFLLWYDEGEERNRGNFPPRFSGRQFPNYSSELNVNALELEDSALYLCASSHGQGGFNQPQHFGDGTRLSIL.

V is TRBV27 and J is TRBJ2-7, with TRBD1 identical over 7 bases. V gave up 4 bases and J gave up 0 bases; unmatched junction bases: 6. CDR1 MNHEY and CDR2 SMNVEV come from the germline V gene (reference sequence). The CDR3 sequence is 15 residues long. CDR3 loop: CASSSRDRYSYEQYF. In DNA form, the CDR3 reads TGTGCCAGCAGTTCCCGGGACAGATACTCCTACGAGCAGTACTTC.

The V gene is TRBV19, the J gene TRBJ1-2; no clear D. CDR1 is LNHDA and CDR2 is SQIVND in the germline V gene (reference sequence). The CDR3 runs to 15 residues. The germline V and J ends were trimmed by 0 bases and 4 bases, with 12 bases remaining between them. The DNA for the CDR3 is TGTGCCAGTAGTATAGACGGGGAGGCTAGCTATGGCTACACCTTC. This codes for CASSIDGEASYGYTF.

The chain links TRBV7-2 to TRBJ2-5, with 7 bases aligning to TRBD2. Germline lookup yields CDR1 SGHTA and CDR2 FQGNSA. This CDR3 is 16 amino acids long. Trimming at V came to 5 bases and at J to 4 bases, leaving 13 bases not matched to a gene. CDR3 DNA: TGTGCCAGCAGCCCCGATGGGGAAGCGGGGAGAGAGACCCAGTACTTC. Protein: CASSPDGEAGRETQYF.

The CDR3 loop reads CAWSTSVDYGYTF. The CDR3 DNA reads TGTGCCTGGAGTACGTCGGTCGACTATGGCTACACCTTC. V usage is TRBV30 and J usage is TRBJ1-2; no firm D call. The germline V gene encodes CDR1 GTSNPN and CDR2 SVGIG (reference sequence). Trimming stripped 2 bases from V and 3 bases from J, with 10 bases between. The CDR3 has 13 residues. Full variable domain (missing parts from reference TRBV30 and TRBJ1-2): SQTIHQWPATLVQPVGSPLSLECTVEGTSNPNLYWYRQAAGRGLQLLFYSVGIGQISSEVPQNLSASRPQDRQFILSSKKLLLSDSGFYLCAWSTSVDYGYTFGSGTRLTVV.

This clone was seen more than once but under ten times. The V call is TRBV19, the J call TRBJ1-2, with 7 bases aligning to TRBD1. The CDR3 is made up of 16 amino acids. The trim removed 2 bases at V and 2 bases at J, leaving 8 bases unmatched. Looked up from germline, CDR1 is LNHDA and CDR2 is SQIVND (reference sequence). The CDR3 sequence: CASSITRQGRNYGYTF. Written as DNA, the CDR3 is TGTGCCAGTAGTATAACCAGACAGGGCCGGAACTATGGCTACACCTTC.

The chain joins TRBV11-2 to TRBJ1-2; no definite D call. The CDR3 length is 13 residues. The V end lost 5 bases, the J end lost 4 bases, and 11 bases lay between the germline ends. Germline V lookup: CDR1 SGHAT, CDR2 FQNNGV. DNA for the CDR3: TGTGCCAGCAGCCCGCGTGGTGGCTATGGCTACACCTTC. As protein: CASSPRGGYGYTF.

V is TRBV21-1 and J is TRBJ2-7; the DNA was not used to check the table's D call, TRBD1. TRBV21-1 is shown as a pseudogene. The CDR3 loop spans 12 amino acids. The CDR3 reads CAKETGEDEQYF. CDR3 DNA: TGTGCCAAAGAGACAGGGGAAGACGAGCAGTACTTC.

The chain couples TRBV9 to TRBJ2-5; D remains unclear. This CDR3 spans 15 amino acids. Germline V gives CDR1 SGDLS, CDR2 YYNGEE. V was clipped by 1 base and J by 1 base, with 11 bases between them. The CDR3 DNA reads TGTGCCAGCAGCGTAACAGCCCAAGGCCAAGAGACCCAGTACTTC. Its protein is CASSVTAQGQETQYF. The whole variable domain, remainder taken from reference TRBV9 and TRBJ2-5, is DSGVTQTPKHLITATGQRVTLRCSPRSGDLSVYWYQQSLDQGLQFLIQYYNGEERAKGNILERFSAQQFPDLHSELNLSSLELGDSALYFCASSVTAQGQETQYFGPGTRLLVL.

The chain links TRBV7-9 to TRBJ1-1, with 7 bases identical to TRBD1. Germline V gene sequence: CDR1 SEHNR, CDR2 FQNEAQ (reference sequence). V shed 4 bases and J 1 base; nucleotides not matched to a gene: 6. CDR3 size: 15 residues. CDR3 sequence (DNA): TGTGCCAGCAGCTCAAGACAGGGAGAGAACACTGAAGCTTTCTTT. Translating gives CASSSRQGENTEAFF.

The gene calls are TRBV5-1 and TRBJ1-4; TRBD1 might be the D (6 bases). V was shortened by 0 bases and J by 8 bases, with 14 bases between the two germline ends. Germline V gene sequence: CDR1 SGHRS, CDR2 YFSETQ. This CDR3 comprises 15 residues. CDR3 coding DNA: TGCGCCAGCAGCTTGGCCGGGACCCAGGGGGAAAAACTGTTTTTT. This translates into CASSLAGTQGEKLFF.

This chain uses TRBV30 with TRBJ2-2, with TRBD2 as a possible D gene (6 bases). There are 17 residues in the CDR3. V lost 3 bases and J 0 bases, leaving 17 bases between the germline ends. The germline V gene encodes CDR1 GTSNPN and CDR2 SVGIG (reference sequence). The DNA for the CDR3 is TGTGCCTGGAGCCCCGGCGGGATTCGGTCGAACACCGGGGAGCTGTTTTTT. As protein: CAWSPGGIRSNTGELFF.

The V gene is TRBV9, the J gene TRBJ1-1, with 10 bases fitting TRBD1. With V trimmed by 2 bases and J by 5 bases, 12 bases remained unmatched. Germline V lookup: CDR1 SGDLS, CDR2 YYNGEE. The CDR3 totals 17 residues. The CDR3 loop reads CASSVGGQGRGRTEAFF. CDR3 nucleotide sequence: TGTGCCAGCAGCGTCGGGGGACAGGGGAGGGGACGGACTGAAGCTTTCTTT.

The gene calls are TRBV11-2 and TRBJ2-5; a weak D match, TRBD2 (5 bases). This CDR3 is built from 15 residues. Germline CDR1 and CDR2: SGHAT and FQNNGV. Trimming stripped 0 bases from V and 7 bases from J, with 15 bases between. The CDR3 loop is CASSLDRPGLGTQYF. The CDR3 DNA is TGTGCCAGCAGCTTAGATCGCCCGGGGTTGGGGACCCAGTACTTC.